This T cell receptor beta chain was obtained from a study of blood T cell repertoires in COVID-19. Across the whole study: T cells, B-cell-depleted T cells, or PBMCs supplied cDNA or gDNA.

Sequencing used immunoSEQ multiplex PCR; TCRdb keeps in-frame clones, though not all of them. Among some 330,000 clones listed, over 80% were seen once. Participants were aged about 18 to 89 years from approximately 25 US areas. Clinical history reported by participants formed the basis on which cohorts were assigned. Recovery among Cohort 3 donors was established by two negative PCRs, clearance, or symptom resolution. The material sequenced was PBMCs or T cells enriched from blood (not recorded which). The source of this sequence is a woman aged 50 to 65 who had recovered from COVID-19.

The CDR3 sequence: CASRLAGVLDTQYF. Written as DNA, the CDR3 is TGTGCCAGCCGACTAGCGGGGGTTTTAGATACGCAGTATTTT. The V call is TRBV7-2, the J call TRBJ2-3; 12 bases match TRBD2. This CDR3 is built from 14 residues. The V gene end was trimmed by 8 bases and the J gene end by 5 bases; junction bases not matched to a gene: 5. CDR1 and CDR2 (germline): SGHTA, FQGNSA.